The subject of this entry is one T cell receptor beta chain. Its antigen remains undetermined. No base quality values were provided; no much bigger clone lies one nucleotide off. For this chain, trimming is 5 bases at the V end and 9 bases at the J end, and the number of junction bases without a gene match is 8. The germline V gene (reference sequence) specifies SEHNR as CDR1 and FQNEAQ as CDR2. From its cysteine to its phenylalanine, the CDR3 spans 14 amino acids. Only the CDR3 DNA stays, 42 bases, in frame from base 1. The data were obtained in a study of early T cells in non-severe SARS-CoV-2 infection (dated by TCRdb to the early 2020s). Concerning the study at large: Bulk RNA from unsorted whole blood was used for TCR sequencing, so alpha and beta chains could not be paired.

A case-control design nested within a healthcare worker cohort in London, UK, was used, with weekly nasopharyngeal swab PCR tests and blood sampling performed. Healthcare workers were enrolled in the week of the UK lockdown, from 23 to 31 March 2020, and were followed every week for up to 16 weeks. Broad study findings and their caveats: VDJdb matching was skewed toward anti-spike CD8 responses, so virus-specific expansions were likely underestimated and private and CD4 specificities were missed.

Library method: 5' RACE. Sequencing was performed on a NextSeq 500. To correct for sequencing error and PCR bias, the TCR library protocol tagged individual cDNA molecules with unique molecular identifiers. TCR alpha and beta chains were both sequenced, and the abundances of alpha and beta sequences in each sample were closely correlated with each other. Per the source publication's procedure: V gene, J gene and CDR3 annotation of TCR sequences was performed with Decombinator V4. TCRs were defined as expanded if a significant change between any two time points was detected under a Poisson model with p below 0.0001. TCR abundances were normalised to the total number of TCRs sequenced in each sample and reported as counts per million. MAIT TCRs were defined by TRAV1-2 paired with TRAJ12, TRAJ20 or TRAJ33, and iNKT TCRs by TRAV10 paired with TRAJ18. VDJdb, accessed 1 November 2021, was searched for CMV, EBV and SARS-CoV-2 annotated TCRs, excluding TCRs annotated for multiple antigens. TCRdb reran the public reads through fastp at Q25 and MiXCR, keeping productive beta chains. One record per CDR3 amino acid sequence lists the most common genes and DNA. The V and J calls, along with clone size, are taken from TCRdb and not from the paper's own processing. This sample comprises about 21,000 distinct CDR3 sequences, 5.7% of them detected only once. The top ten clones comprise about 15% of the sample.

The specimen comprised whole blood, sampled at baseline. The TCR originated in an adult who was a healthcare worker with PCR-confirmed SARS-CoV-2 infection or an uninfected control (not recorded which). The sequence joins TRBV7-9 to TRBJ1-5; the junction holds 9 bases that match TRBD1. The CDR3 region has the sequence CASSPGTGSPPQHF. The DNA sequence is TGTGCCAGCAGCCCGGGGACAGGGAGTCCGCCCCAGCATTTT.